These 29 T cell receptor beta chains were all obtained from the same sample, sequenced in a study of blood T cells in healthy people across ages. Then a second PCR, running roughly 7 to 11 cycles, was carried out with a sample-barcoded 5' primer and a J-beta primer mix. TCRdb redid the calling of the 5' RACE reads with MiXCR, one entry per CDR3 protein. The table records more than 500,000 distinct CDR3 sequences, roughly 28% of them present only once. Sequencing was carried out using blood. These receptors were collected from a woman in her 70s in good health.

This clonotype was seen only a few times. The chain links TRBV4-2 to TRBJ1-4, with D possibly being TRBD1 (6 bases). CDR1 and CDR2 (germline): LGHNA, YNFKEQ. This CDR3 has 16 amino acids. V gave up 5 bases and J gave up 6 bases, with 19 bases separating them. The CDR3 loop reads CASSKGRDTNYEKLFF. For the CDR3, the DNA is TGTGCCAGCAGCAAGGGACGGGACACAAACTATGAAAAACTGTTTTTT.

This clonotype was found a few times. The chain couples TRBV7-2 to TRBJ1-2, with 7 bases matching TRBD1. After removal of 2 bases from V and 8 bases from J, the junction contained 11 bases not matched to a gene. The V gene's germline CDR1 is SGHTA and CDR2 FQGNSA. The CDR3 runs 15 residues. CDR3: CASSLKQGTMSGYTF. CDR3 in DNA: TGTGCCAGCAGCTTAAAACAGGGGACTATGTCCGGCTACACCTTC.

The chain joins TRBV3-1 to TRBJ1-2; the D gene is possibly TRBD1 (5 bases). The germline V gene encodes CDR1 LGHDT and CDR2 YNNKEL (reference sequence). Trimming took 4 bases from V and 8 from J, leaving 17 bases between them. This CDR3 has 14 residues. In DNA form, the CDR3 reads TGTGCCAGCAGCCCCAGGTCGACGAGGGGCGGCTACACCTTC. This gives the protein CASSPRSTRGGYTF.

The chain employs TRBV29-1 and TRBJ2-5; the D gene is possibly TRBD2 (6 bases). Judging by the DNA end, TRBJ2-7 fits better; the J call may be wrong. The CDR3 is made up of 13 amino acids. Germline V lookup: CDR1 SQVTM, CDR2 ANQGSEA. CDR3 in amino acids: CSVGSEMSYEQYF. The CDR3 nucleotides are TGCAGCGTCGGGAGTGAGATGTCCTACGAGCAGTACTTC.

The V and J genes are TRBV27 and TRBJ1-2, with D possibly being TRBD1 (6 bases). V dropped 7 bases and J dropped 4 bases, with 10 bases sitting between them. Germline-derived CDR1 and CDR2 are MNHEY and SMNVEV (reference sequence). This CDR3 is built from 12 residues. This CDR3 is CASTDSPYGYTF. The CDR3 coding sequence is TGTGCCAGCACGGACAGCCCCTATGGCTACACCTTC.

The gene calls are TRBV7-2 and TRBJ1-6, with 7 bases aligning to TRBD1. The length of the CDR3 is 16 residues. With 1 base clipped from V and 4 bases from J, the junction kept 4 bases outside the gene matches. From germline, CDR1 is SGHTA and CDR2 FQGNSA. The CDR3 nucleotides read TGTGCCAGCAGCTTAGGGCGGGACAGTTATAATTCACCCCTCCACTTT. As protein: CASSLGRDSYNSPLHF.

In its sample, this clonotype was seen a few times. The chain is built from TRBV20-1 and TRBJ2-5, with 9 bases fitting TRBD2. This CDR3 region has 14 residues. Germline CDR1 and CDR2: DFQATT and SNEGSKA (reference sequence). With 6 bases clipped from V and 3 bases from J, the junction kept 8 bases outside the gene matches. For the CDR3, the DNA is TGCAGTGCCAAGGCGATAGCGGGGGAAGAGACCCAGTACTTC. This sequence encodes CSAKAIAGEETQYF.

This CDR3 is CASSLRLGVNTGELFF. CDR3 nucleotide sequence: TGCGCCAGCAGCCTCCGGCTAGGAGTCAACACCGGGGAGCTGTTTTTT. The chain uses TRBV4-1 and TRBJ2-2; D call uncertain. The germline CDR1 and CDR2 sequences are MGHRA and YSYEKL. This CDR3 region has 16 residues. V was shortened by 4 bases and J by 2 bases, with 14 bases between the two germline ends.

The chain recombines TRBV18 with TRBJ2-1; a possible D gene is TRBD2 (5 bases). This CDR3 contains 16 residues. The V end lost 6 bases, the J end lost 1 base, and 16 bases lay between the germline ends. Germline V CDR1 and CDR2: KGHSH, LQKENI. CDR3 in DNA: TGTGCCAGCTCTCCCAACTACGGGGAGTCCTACAATGAGCAGTTCTTC. Its translation is CASSPNYGESYNEQFF.

The rearrangement uses TRBV29-1 and TRBJ1-3; no reliable D call. V shed 6 bases and J shed 0 bases, with 9 bases lying between them. Germline V gives CDR1 SQVTM, CDR2 ANQGSEA. The CDR3 length is 13 residues. The CDR3 nucleotides are TGCAGCGTAAACGTCGTCTCTGGAAACACCATATATTTT. This translates into CSVNVVSGNTIYF. Full variable domain (outside the CDR3, taken from reference TRBV29-1 and TRBJ1-3): SAVISQKPSRDICQRGTSLTIQCQVDSQVTMMFWYRQQPGQSLTLIATANQGSEATYESGFVIDKFPISRPNLTFSTLTVSNMSPEDSSIYLCSVNVVSGNTIYFGEGSWLTVV.

The chain combines TRBV20-1 with TRBJ2-5; D is perhaps TRBD2 (6 bases). Trimming cost V 3 bases and J 2 bases, with 10 bases left between them. The CDR3 runs 13 residues. Germline CDR1 is DFQATT and CDR2 is SNEGSKA (reference sequence). CDR3 region: CSARRDLQETQYF. The CDR3, as DNA: TGCAGTGCTAGGCGGGACTTACAAGAGACCCAGTACTTC.

A few counts support this clonotype. This chain uses TRBV5-1 with TRBJ2-7, with D unclear. Trimming removed 0 bases from V and 1 base from J, with 5 bases in between. Germline V gives CDR1 SGHRS, CDR2 YFSETQ. This CDR3 comprises 13 residues. CDR3 coding DNA: TGCGCCAGCAGCTTGGCACAGTCCTACGAGCAGTACTTC. Translating gives CASSLAQSYEQYF.

This clonotype was recorded a few times. This chain uses TRBV5-6 with TRBJ2-3, with TRBD1 identical over 10 bases. The germline V gene encodes CDR1 SGHDT and CDR2 YYEEEE. V lost 4 bases and J lost 4; bases outside the gene matches: 6. The CDR3 loop spans 15 amino acids. CDR3 sequence: CASSLPGQGPDTQYF. The CDR3 coding sequence is TGTGCCAGCAGCCTTCCGGGACAGGGGCCAGATACGCAGTATTTT.

The chain combines TRBV12-3 or TRBV12-4 with TRBJ2-3, with 12 bases fitting TRBD2. Trimming removed 4 bases from V and 5 bases from J; junction bases left unmatched: 7. The CDR3 is made up of 16 amino acids. The CDR3 reads CASSSRTSGKGDTQYF. The CDR3 nucleotides are TGTGCCAGCAGTTCTCGGACTAGCGGGAAGGGAGATACGCAGTATTTT.

A few counts support this clonotype. V usage is TRBV2 and J usage is TRBJ2-2; 9 bases fit TRBD2. Germline values: CDR1 SNHLY, CDR2 FYNNEI. Germline trimming cut 3 bases from V and 4 bases from J; bases unmatched to any gene: 9. The CDR3 is made up of 17 amino acids. This CDR3 reads CASSDTAGGPGTGELFF. CDR3 in DNA: TGTGCCAGCAGTGATACGGCGGGGGGGCCGGGCACCGGGGAGCTGTTTTTT.

V is TRBV5-1 and J is TRBJ2-5; TRBD2 is a possible D gene (5 bases). Trimming left V 6 bases short and J 1 base short, with 13 bases between. Germline lookup yields CDR1 SGHRS and CDR2 YFSETQ. CDR3 size: 14 residues. The CDR3 sequence: CASKREISQETQYF. In DNA form, the CDR3 reads TGCGCCAGCAAACGGGAAATATCCCAAGAGACCCAGTACTTC.

CDR3 sequence reads: CASAGSGANVLTF. The CDR3, as DNA: TGTGCTTCTGCGGGGTCGGGGGCCAACGTCCTGACTTTC. This chain connects TRBV12-5 to TRBJ2-6, with D perhaps TRBD2 (6 bases). Germline V gene lookup returns CDR1 LGHNT and CDR2 FRNRAP. V gave up 11 bases and J gave up 4 bases, with 12 bases separating them. The CDR3 length is 13 residues. Combining the CDR3 with reference TRBV12-5 and TRBJ2-6 gives the whole variable domain DARVTQTPRHKVTEMGQEVTMRCQPILGHNTVFWYRQTMMQGLELLAYFRNRAPLDDSGMPKDRFSAEMPDATLATLKIQPSEPRDSAVYFCASAGSGANVLTFGAGSRLTVL.

The gene calls are TRBV7-2 and TRBJ1-1; D remains ambiguous. Trimming cost V 0 bases and J 4 bases, with 6 bases left between them. The germline gives CDR1 SGHTA, CDR2 FQGNSA. The CDR3 is made up of 13 amino acids. The CDR3 DNA reads TGTGCCAGCAGCTTAGCGATCGGCACTGAAGCTTTCTTT. As protein: CASSLAIGTEAFF. Variable domain in full (rest from reference TRBV7-2 and TRBJ1-1): GAGVSQSPSNKVTEKGKDVELRCDPISGHTALYWYRQSLGQGLEFLIYFQGNSAPDKSGLPSDRFSAERTGGSVSTLTIQRTQQEDSAVYLCASSLAIGTEAFFGQGTRLTVV.

In this sample, this clonotype turned up many times. The chain uses TRBV5-5 and TRBJ2-5, with TRBD2 matching over 9 bases. The CDR3 has 16 amino acids. With V trimmed by 0 bases and J by 4 bases, 7 bases remained unmatched. The germline CDR1 and CDR2 sequences are SGHKS and YYEKEE (reference sequence). Written as DNA, the CDR3 is TGTGCCAGCAGCTTGGGCGGGGGGGCGGTTGGAGAGACCCAGTACTTC. It is translated as CASSLGGGAVGETQYF. Filled out from reference TRBV5-5 and TRBJ2-5, the complete variable domain reads DAGVTQSPTHLIKTRGQQVTLRCSPISGHKSVSWYQQVLGQGPQFIFQYYEKEERGRGNFPDRFSARQFPNYSSELNVNALLLGDSALYLCASSLGGGAVGETQYFGPGTRLLVL.

The genes are TRBV9 and TRBJ1-4; D unclear. Germline V gene lookup returns CDR1 SGDLS and CDR2 YYNGEE. Trimming pared 5 bases from V and 5 bases from J, leaving 25 bases between. CDR3 length: 18 residues. The CDR3: CASSDQPPSQDGNEKLFF. The DNA of the CDR3 is TGTGCCAGCAGTGATCAACCCCCGAGTCAGGATGGAAATGAAAAACTGTTTTTT. Together with reference TRBV9 and TRBJ1-4, the CDR3 gives the full variable domain: DSGVTQTPKHLITATGQRVTLRCSPRSGDLSVYWYQQSLDQGLQFLIQYYNGEERAKGNILERFSAQQFPDLHSELNLSSLELGDSALYFCASSDQPPSQDGNEKLFFGSGTQLSVL.

The sample holds a few counts of this clonotype. V gene TRBV7-2 combines with J gene TRBJ1-1; 7 bases line up with TRBD1. Germline CDR1 SGHTA, CDR2 FQGNSA. Unmatched junction bases numbered 7, after V lost 5 bases and J lost 1 base. The CDR3 length is 15 residues. The CDR3 reads CASSVRRGQNTEAFF. CDR3 sequence (DNA): TGTGCCAGCAGCGTGAGGAGGGGGCAGAACACTGAAGCTTTCTTT.

Only a few counts were recorded for this clonotype. The CDR3 coding sequence is TGTGCCAGCAGCAAATGGTCCAGCGGGGTGTCAGATACGCAGTATTTT. Its translation is CASSKWSSGVSDTQYF. This chain connects TRBV21-1 to TRBJ2-3; the D segment call TRBD2 is taken from the table without a DNA check. TRBV21-1 is shown as a pseudogene. There are 16 residues in the CDR3.

This clonotype was picked up a small number of times. The rearrangement uses TRBV29-1 and TRBJ2-7; the D gene is possibly TRBD2 (6 bases). V was shortened by 2 bases and J by 1 base, with 12 bases between the two germline ends. The CDR3 loop spans 14 amino acids. Germline loops: CDR1 SQVTM, CDR2 ANQGSEA. CDR3 sequence reads: CSVENSGRSYEQYF. Written as DNA, the CDR3 is TGCAGCGTTGAAAATAGCGGCCGTTCCTACGAGCAGTACTTC.

The chain's CDR3 is CATSRVGAGESTDTQYF. The CDR3 DNA reads TGTGCCACCAGCAGAGTGGGGGCAGGGGAAAGCACAGATACGCAGTATTTT. This chain connects TRBV15 to TRBJ2-3; TRBD1 might be the D (6 bases). Trimming took off 1 base at V and 0 bases at J, with 14 bases between the two ends. CDR1 and CDR2 (germline): LNHNV, YYDKDF (reference sequence). This CDR3 spans 17 amino acids.

The V call is TRBV2, the J call TRBJ2-3; tentatively, D is TRBD1 or TRBD2 (5 bases each). Per germline, CDR1 SNHLY and CDR2 FYNNEI. V dropped 6 bases and J dropped 2 bases, with 12 bases sitting between them. The CDR3 runs to 14 residues. The CDR3 nucleotides read TGTGCCAGCAGGGGGGATCGTCTCACAGATACGCAGTATTTT. Its protein is CASRGDRLTDTQYF.

The V call is TRBV20-1, the J call TRBJ1-2; TRBD1 agrees at 7 bases. The CDR3 totals 14 residues. Germline CDR1 DFQATT, CDR2 SNEGSKA (reference sequence). Trimming took 5 bases from V and 4 from J; bases not matched to a gene: 10. CDR3 sequence reads: CSAPQSTGTYGYTF. The DNA for the CDR3 is TGCAGTGCTCCGCAGTCGACAGGGACCTATGGCTACACCTTC.

The chain links TRBV13 to TRBJ2-7; 8 bases align to TRBD2. The CDR3 is 15 amino acids. Germline V gene data show CDR1 as PRHDT and CDR2 as FYEKMQ (reference sequence). With 5 bases clipped from V and 3 bases from J, the junction kept 9 bases outside the gene matches. The CDR3 region has the DNA TGTGCCAGCAGCCCAGGACTAGCCCGGAGCTACGAGCAGTACTTC. Its translation: CASSPGLARSYEQYF.

This clonotype was picked up a small number of times. J is TRBJ1-1 and V is TRBV5-1; 7 bases match TRBD1. The CDR3 spans 15 residues. Losses at the gene ends were 0 bases for V and 5 bases for J; bases not matched to a gene: 7. Per the germline V gene, CDR1 is SGHRS and CDR2 is YFSETQ. The CDR3 nucleotides are TGCGCCAGCAGCTTGGGACAGGGAGCCTTTACTGAAGCTTTCTTT. It translates to CASSLGQGAFTEAFF.

The V gene is TRBV20-1, the J gene TRBJ2-1; D is perhaps TRBD2 (6 bases). Trimming cost V 3 bases and J 8 bases, with 17 bases left between them. Germline CDR1 reads DFQATT; CDR2 reads SNEGSKA (reference sequence). The CDR3 length is 14 residues. CDR3 DNA: TGCAGTGCTAGGAGAGGAGGGGCTCAAGATGAGCAGTTCTTC. Protein sequence: CSARRGGAQDEQFF.